Below are 2 T cell receptor beta chains sequenced from a single sample in a study of blood T cells in healthy people across ages. Next came a second PCR, run for roughly 6 to 11 cycles, which used a sample-barcoded 5' primer along with a J-beta primer mix. TCRdb called the 5' RACE reads again in MiXCR, with one record for every CDR3 protein. The sample yields roughly 650,000 distinct CDR3 sequences, about 32% seen once. Sequenced: blood. These TCRs come from a woman aged 80 or over in good health.

The genes are TRBV10-3 and TRBJ1-5; possible D gene TRBD1, 6 bases. CDR3 length: 13 residues. The V end was cut by 4 bases, the J end by 6 bases, with 10 bases between. The germline V gene encodes CDR1 ENHRY and CDR2 SYGVKD. The DNA of the CDR3 is TGTGCCATCAGTGCAGGGGAAGGTCAGCCCCAGCATTTT. It is translated as CAISAGEGQPQHF.

A note on this clonotype: A read error may produce the germline difference seen at one junction end. V usage is TRBV7-9 and J usage is TRBJ1-1, with D tentatively TRBD1 (6 bases). Germline V CDR1 and CDR2: SEHNR, FQNEAQ (reference sequence). This CDR3 has 14 amino acids. Written as DNA, the CDR3 is TGTGCCGGCAGCTTCGAAGGGGGTGTCACTGAAGCTTTCTTT. It specifies CAGSFEGGVTEAFF.